What follows describes a single T cell receptor (beta chain). This entry comes from a study of blood T cell repertoires in COVID-19. Using immunoSEQ multiplex PCR, the repertoire was profiled, and TCRdb retains in-frame clones only, with some absent. The profile shows 85,000 to 120,000 clones, 75% to 95% of them singletons. Sequenced sample: peripheral blood. The sequence was obtained from a man aged 18-30 years with acute or convalescent COVID-19.

The CDR3 DNA is TGCGCCAGCAGTAGTACCGGGACAGGGAGCGAGCAGTACTTC. Its translation is CASSSTGTGSEQYF. This chain uses TRBV5-1 with TRBJ2-7; TRBD1 agrees at 9 bases. Germline CDR1 SGHRS, CDR2 YFSETQ. Trimming at V came to 5 bases and at J to 6 bases, leaving 9 bases not matched to a gene. The CDR3 is 14 amino acids.